This T cell receptor (beta chain) is from a study of blood T cell repertoires in COVID-19. Turning to the study itself: Material from acute and convalescent COVID-19 was sourced from the United States, Italy and Spain. Sample material is recorded as cDNA or gDNA derived from T cells, B-cell-depleted T cells, or PBMCs.

Original handling: Amplification of reference gene primers provided the estimated nucleated cell counts. This table comes from immunoSEQ multiplex PCR, and its TCRdb copy is limited to in-frame clones, with some not included. The DNA was the basis for D and trimming; V, J and clone size are from that table. This table has some 120,000 clones, under 95% appearing once. The V gene end was trimmed by 6 bases and the J gene end by 5 bases; junction bases not matched to a gene: 0. This CDR3 contains 12 residues. CDR1 and CDR2 from the germline V gene are SNHLY and FYNNEI. The chain uses TRBV2 and TRBJ2-2; 7 positions agree with TRBD2. Source material: peripheral blood. The sequence derives from a man in his forties or fifties with active COVID-19. The CDR3 DNA sequence: TGTGCCAGCAGGGGGGGGACCGGGGAGCTGTTTTTT. Protein sequence: CASRGGTGELFF.